The 21 T cell receptor beta chains below were found in one sample sequenced in a study of T cells in Graves' hyperthyroidism and ophthalmopathy (dated by TCRdb to the late 2010s). The library was obtained by multiplex PCR. These reads were obtained on an Illumina HiSeq 2000. The TCR beta CDR3 regions were amplified from the RNA transcripts. The TCR CDR3 was subjected to a first round of RT-PCR using the HTBI primer set and the Qiagen OneStep RT-PCR kit. The raw public reads went through TCRdb reprocessing: fastp at Q25, MiXCR clone calling, in-frame beta chains kept. For every CDR3 protein sequence, its rows merge into one entry that carries the most common genes and DNA. For this sample there are hundreds of thousands of distinct CDR3 sequences; around 16% appear just once. The ten largest clones capture over 3.5% of the sample. Source material: blood. Receptor source: a woman in her 30s with Graves' hyperthyroidism.

This clonotype was recorded many times. The rearrangement links TRBV7-9 to TRBJ2-5; the D gene is possibly TRBD1 (5 bases). The CDR3 is 13 residues long. V lost 5 bases, J lost 1 base, and 8 bases lay in between. CDR1 and CDR2 (germline): SEHNR, FQNEAQ (reference sequence). The CDR3 sequence is CASSDSFQETQYF. The CDR3 nucleotides are TGTGCCAGCAGCGACAGCTTCCAAGAGACCCAGTACTTC.

This clonotype was counted many times. This chain links TRBV5-1 with TRBJ1-1; 7 positions match TRBD1. J was trimmed by 10 bases and V by 4 bases; bases with no gene match: 13. The germline gives CDR1 SGHRS, CDR2 YFSETQ. This CDR3 has 14 amino acids. CDR3 in amino acids: CASSKGTANVGAFF. DNA for the CDR3: TGCGCCAGCAGCAAAGGGACAGCCAACGTCGGAGCTTTCTTT.

In this sample, this clonotype turned up a few times. The chain joins TRBV20-1 to TRBJ1-5; TRBD1 matches 12 bases. Germline loops: CDR1 DFQATT, CDR2 SNEGSKA (reference sequence). The CDR3 consists of 15 residues. The V segment lost 5 bases and the J segment 5 bases; nucleotides outside the gene matches: 7. The CDR3 DNA follows: TGCAGTGCTTCCGGGACAGGGGGCGCGGATCAGCCCCAGCATTTT. Translated, it gives CSASGTGGADQPQHF.

This clonotype was picked up many times. This chain uses TRBV28 with TRBJ2-3, with D perhaps matching TRBD1 (5 bases). V lost 2 bases and J lost 1, with 7 bases in between. The germline V gene has CDR1 MDHEN and CDR2 SYDVKM. The CDR3 loop spans 14 amino acids. CDR3 sequence (DNA): TGTGCCAGCAGTTTAAGGGGCGGCACAGATACGCAGTATTTT. Its protein is CASSLRGGTDTQYF.

The table lists this clonotype with many counts. This chain joins TRBV11-2 and TRBJ2-2; D is uncertain. The CDR3 is 11 residues long. Germline assignment: CDR1 SGHAT and CDR2 FQNNGV. The V end was cut by 3 bases, the J end by 6 bases, with 2 bases between. The CDR3 sequence: CASSLPGELFF. In nucleotides, the CDR3 is TGTGCCAGCAGCTTGCCCGGGGAGCTGTTTTTT.

This clonotype was counted ten times or more. The V and J genes are TRBV3-1 and TRBJ1-4; D unresolved. Trimming removed 1 base at V and 4 bases at J, with 10 bases between. Per the germline V gene, CDR1 is LGHDT and CDR2 is YNNKEL (reference sequence). The CDR3 length is 15 residues. CDR3 DNA sequence: TGTGCCAGCAGCCAAGTTCCAGCAGATAATGAAAAACTGTTTTTT. Amino acids: CASSQVPADNEKLFF.

In this sample, this clonotype turned up many times. This rearrangement joins TRBV6-2 or TRBV6-3 to TRBJ2-1, with 8 bases identical to TRBD2. Germline V gene lookup returns CDR1 MNHEY and CDR2 SVGEGT. Trimming took 4 bases from V and 8 from J; bases not matched to a gene: 10. CDR3 length: 15 residues. CDR3 nucleotides: TGTGCCAGCAGTTGGAGAGCGGGAGTTGCTGATGAGCAGTTCTTC. This encodes CASSWRAGVADEQFF.

The table lists this clonotype with many counts. V is TRBV2 and J is TRBJ1-5; 9 nucleotides align to TRBD1. Germline V gene lookup returns CDR1 SNHLY and CDR2 FYNNEI. The CDR3 consists of 14 residues. Trimming at V came to 10 bases and at J to 1 base, leaving 5 bases not matched to a gene. The DNA of the CDR3 is TGTGCCACCTCCGGGACAGGGAGCAATCAGCCCCAGCATTTT. Translated, it gives CATSGTGSNQPQHF. Based on the CDR3 plus reference TRBV2 and TRBJ1-5, the full variable domain is EPEVTQTPSHQVTQMGQEVILRCVPISNHLYFYWYRQILGQKVEFLVSFYNNEISEKSEIFDDQFSVERPDGSNFTLKIRSTKLEDSAMYFCATSGTGSNQPQHFGDGTRLSIL.

This clonotype was observed at least ten times. This chain joins TRBV11-3 and TRBJ2-3; 7 nucleotides agree with TRBD2. In germline, CDR1 is SGHNT, CDR2 YENEEA. V gave up 5 bases and J gave up 6 bases; unmatched junction bases: 5. The CDR3 spans 13 residues. Written as DNA, the CDR3 is TGTGCCAGCAGCACCCCACTAGCGGATACGCAGTATTTT. Amino acid sequence: CASSTPLADTQYF.

Comments on this clonotype: This may be a read error: a much more frequent sequence differs by one nucleotide. V and J are TRBV2 and TRBJ1-4, with D perhaps TRBD1 (6 bases). Germline lookup yields CDR1 SNHLY and CDR2 FYNNEI. CDR3 size: 16 residues. The CDR3 reads CASSGGLGTSGEKLVF. CDR3 coding DNA: TGTGCCAGCAGTGGGGGCCTCGGGACATCTGGTGAAAAACTGGTTTTT.

The rearrangement joins TRBV7-9 to TRBJ2-7; 9 nucleotides align to TRBD2. The germline V gene has CDR1 SEHNR and CDR2 FQNEAQ (reference sequence). The CDR3 has 15 amino acids. Losses at the gene ends were 5 bases for V and 3 bases for J; bases not matched to a gene: 8. In DNA form, the CDR3 reads TGTGCCAGCAGCCCCATGCGGCGGGAGGGCTACGAGCAGTACTTC. Its protein is CASSPMRREGYEQYF.

Comments on this clonotype: The junction differs from germline at one of its ends, possibly a read error. CDR3 residues: CASSPTQTSGKLYEQLF. CDR3 sequence (DNA): TGTGCCAGCAGCCCGACCCAGACTAGCGGGAAACTATATGAGCAGCTCTTC. V gene TRBV11-2 combines with J gene TRBJ2-1; 11 nucleotides line up with TRBD2. Germline V gene sequence: CDR1 SGHAT, CDR2 FQNNGV. The CDR3 covers 17 residues.

This chain links TRBV5-4 with TRBJ2-5; 8 bases are a match to TRBD2. Germline-derived CDR1 and CDR2 are SGHNT and YYREEE (reference sequence). The CDR3 covers 15 residues. V gave up 0 bases and J gave up 4 bases; unmatched junction bases: 5. The CDR3 DNA sequence: TGTGCCAGCAGCTTGGAGGGACTAGTGGTAGAGACCCAGTACTTC. Translation: CASSLEGLVVETQYF.

There are a few counts of this clonotype. V gene TRBV5-1 combines with J gene TRBJ2-2; D gene ambiguous. V was cut by 1 base and J by 3 bases, with 7 bases left in between. The CDR3 covers 14 residues. Germline V gives CDR1 SGHRS, CDR2 YFSETQ. Written as DNA, the CDR3 is TGCGCCAGCAGCTTGACAGTGGACACCGGGGAGCTGTTTTTT. Translating gives CASSLTVDTGELFF.

This clonotype was recorded at least ten times. The chain uses TRBV28 and TRBJ1-4, with 9 bases fitting TRBD1. This CDR3 spans 12 amino acids. After removal of 8 bases from V and 6 bases from J, the junction contained 1 base not matched to a gene. Germline V gene data show CDR1 as MDHEN and CDR2 as SYDVKM. CDR3 in DNA: TGTGCCAGCCGGGACAGGGATGAAAAACTGTTTTTT. Its translation is CASRDRDEKLFF. The full variable domain, in which reference TRBV28 and TRBJ1-4 provide the parts outside the CDR3, is DVKVTQSSRYLVKRTGEKVFLECVQDMDHENMFWYRQDPGLGLRLIYFSYDVKMKEKGDIPEGYSVSREKKERFSLILESASTNQTSMYLCASRDRDEKLFFGSGTQLSVL.

This clonotype has more than one count but fewer than ten. This rearrangement joins TRBV11-2 to TRBJ1-6; D is perhaps TRBD1 (6 bases). With 0 bases removed from V and 13 bases from J, the gap between germline ends came to 16 bases. Germline loops: CDR1 SGHAT, CDR2 FQNNGV. The CDR3 is 15 residues long. Here the CDR3 reads CASSLDMGGLLPLHF. In DNA form, the CDR3 reads TGTGCCAGCAGCTTAGACATGGGGGGCCTGCTTCCCCTCCACTTT.

In its sample, this clonotype was seen a few times. The gene calls are TRBV5-1 and TRBJ2-7; possible D gene TRBD2, 5 bases. This CDR3 is 15 amino acids long. CDR1 and CDR2 (germline): SGHRS, YFSETQ. V was clipped by 5 bases and J by 3 bases, with 18 bases between them. CDR3 sequence (DNA): TGCGCCAGCAGTCGAGTCCGGGGTTGGGTCTACGAGCAGTACTTC. This encodes CASSRVRGWVYEQYF.

This clonotype has just a few counts. The chain is built from TRBV27 and TRBJ1-5; D perhaps matches TRBD1 (6 bases). The CDR3 contains 15 residues. Germline-derived CDR1 and CDR2 are MNHEY and SMNVEV (reference sequence). V lost 7 bases and J 4 bases, leaving 17 bases between the germline ends. In nucleotides, the CDR3 is TGTGCCAGCACCTCTTTGGTCGGACAGAATCAGCCCCAGCATTTT. As protein: CASTSLVGQNQPQHF.

This clonotype was detected ten times or more. V gene TRBV15 combines with J gene TRBJ2-1; the match to TRBD1 covers 8 bases. V dropped 3 bases and J dropped 5; count of bases not matched to a gene: 9. The CDR3 spans 16 residues. The germline CDR1 and CDR2 sequences are LNHNV and YYDKDF (reference sequence). The CDR3 DNA sequence: TGTGCCACCAGCAGGACGACAGGGGCTTTCGACAATGAGCAGTTCTTC. The encoded protein is CATSRTTGAFDNEQFF.

This clonotype was found many times. The rearrangement uses TRBV30 and TRBJ1-1, with D perhaps TRBD1 (5 bases). Per the germline V gene, CDR1 is GTSNPN and CDR2 is SVGIG (reference sequence). The V and J ends lost 3 bases and 4 bases respectively, with 12 bases between them. CDR3 length: 13 residues. CDR3 amino acids: CAWRRGAGTEAFF. The CDR3 DNA reads TGTGCCTGGAGACGGGGCGCAGGCACTGAAGCTTTCTTT.

This clonotype was recorded many times. The rearrangement uses TRBV12-3 or TRBV12-4 and TRBJ2-3, with D possibly TRBD2 on 5 matching bases. The CDR3 contains 19 residues. The V end was cut by 6 bases, the J end by 3 bases, with 28 bases between. This CDR3 reads CASSPDYQETLLRTDTQYF. The CDR3 DNA reads TGTGCCAGCAGCCCAGACTATCAAGAAACCTTGCTAAGGACAGATACGCAGTATTTT.